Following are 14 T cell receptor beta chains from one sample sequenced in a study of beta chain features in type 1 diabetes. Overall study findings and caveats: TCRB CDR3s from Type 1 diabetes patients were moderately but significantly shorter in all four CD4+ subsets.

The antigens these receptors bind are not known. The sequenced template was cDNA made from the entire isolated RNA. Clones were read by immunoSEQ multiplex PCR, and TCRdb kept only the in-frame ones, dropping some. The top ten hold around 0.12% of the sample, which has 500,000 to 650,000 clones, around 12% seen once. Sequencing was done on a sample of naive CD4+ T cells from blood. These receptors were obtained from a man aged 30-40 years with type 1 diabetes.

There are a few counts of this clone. The CDR3: CATSGTLGYEQYF. The DNA for the CDR3 is TGTGCCACTTCCGGGACCCTGGGTTACGAGCAGTACTTC. The chain uses TRBV6-1 and TRBJ2-7; the D call may be TRBD1 or TRBD2 (5 bases each). In germline, CDR1 is MNHNS, CDR2 SASEGT. The CDR3 extends over 13 amino acids. The V end was cut by 10 bases, the J end by 4 bases, with 17 bases between.

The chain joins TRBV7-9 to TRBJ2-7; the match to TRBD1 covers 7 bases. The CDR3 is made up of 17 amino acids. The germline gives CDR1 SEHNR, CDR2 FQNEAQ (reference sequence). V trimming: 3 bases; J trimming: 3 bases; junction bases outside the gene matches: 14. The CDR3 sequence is CASSFPWDRSRIYEQYF. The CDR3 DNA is TGTGCCAGCAGCTTCCCGTGGGACAGATCTAGAATCTACGAGCAGTACTTC. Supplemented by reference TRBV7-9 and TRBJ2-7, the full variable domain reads DTGVSQNPRHKITKRGQNVTFRCDPISEHNRLYWYRQTLGQGPEFLTYFQNEAQLEKSRLLSDRFSAERPKGSFSTLEIQRTEQGDSAMYLCASSFPWDRSRIYEQYFGPGTRLTVT.

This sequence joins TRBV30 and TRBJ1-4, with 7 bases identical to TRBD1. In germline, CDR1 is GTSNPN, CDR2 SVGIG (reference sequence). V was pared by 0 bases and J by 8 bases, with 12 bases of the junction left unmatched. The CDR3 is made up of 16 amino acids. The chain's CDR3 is CAWSVLPEGGREKLFF. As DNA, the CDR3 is TGTGCCTGGAGTGTACTCCCGGAAGGGGGCAGGGAAAAACTGTTTTTT.

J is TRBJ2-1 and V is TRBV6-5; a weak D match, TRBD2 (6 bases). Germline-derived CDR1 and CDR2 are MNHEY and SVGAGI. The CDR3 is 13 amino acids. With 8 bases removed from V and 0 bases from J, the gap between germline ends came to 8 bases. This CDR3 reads CASRGSSYNEQFF. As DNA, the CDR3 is TGTGCCAGCCGGGGGAGCTCCTACAATGAGCAGTTCTTC.

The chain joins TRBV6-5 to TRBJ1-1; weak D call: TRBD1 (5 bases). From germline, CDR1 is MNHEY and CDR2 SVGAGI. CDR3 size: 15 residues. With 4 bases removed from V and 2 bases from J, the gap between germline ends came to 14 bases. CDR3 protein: CASSSSGRINTEAFF. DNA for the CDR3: TGTGCCAGCAGTTCCTCGGGACGGATCAACACTGAAGCTTTCTTT.

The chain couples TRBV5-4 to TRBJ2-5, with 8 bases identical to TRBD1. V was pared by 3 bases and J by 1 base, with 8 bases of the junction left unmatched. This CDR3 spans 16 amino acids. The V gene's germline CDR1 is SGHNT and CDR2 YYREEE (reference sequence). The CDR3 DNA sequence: TGTGCCAGCAGCTCGGGACAGGAAACGACCCAAGAGACCCAGTACTTC. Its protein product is CASSSGQETTQETQYF. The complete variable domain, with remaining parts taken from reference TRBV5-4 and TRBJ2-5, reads ETGVTQSPTHLIKTRGQQVTLRCSSQSGHNTVSWYQQALGQGPQFIFQYYREEENGRGNFPPRFSGLQFPNYSSELNVNALELDDSALYLCASSSGQETTQETQYFGPGTRLLVL.

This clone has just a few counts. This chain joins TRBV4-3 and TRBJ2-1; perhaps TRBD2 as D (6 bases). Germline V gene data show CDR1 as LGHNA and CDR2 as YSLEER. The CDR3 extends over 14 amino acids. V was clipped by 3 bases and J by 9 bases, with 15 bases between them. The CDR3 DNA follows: TGCGCCAGCAGCCACCGACCGGAGGGCGGTGAGCAGTTCTTC. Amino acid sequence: CASSHRPEGGEQFF.

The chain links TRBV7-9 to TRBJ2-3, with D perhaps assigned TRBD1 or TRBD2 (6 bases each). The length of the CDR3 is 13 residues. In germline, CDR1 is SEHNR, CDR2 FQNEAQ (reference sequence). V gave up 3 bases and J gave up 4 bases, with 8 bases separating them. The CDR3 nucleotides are TGTGCCAGCAGCTTCGGGGGCGCAGATACGCAGTATTTT. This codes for CASSFGGADTQYF.

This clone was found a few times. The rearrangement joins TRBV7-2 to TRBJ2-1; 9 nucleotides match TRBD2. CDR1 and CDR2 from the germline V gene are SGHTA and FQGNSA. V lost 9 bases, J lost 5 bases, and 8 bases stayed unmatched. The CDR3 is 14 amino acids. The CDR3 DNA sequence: TGTGCCAGTGGGCTAGCGGGGATCAACAATGAGCAGTTCTTC. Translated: CASGLAGINNEQFF.

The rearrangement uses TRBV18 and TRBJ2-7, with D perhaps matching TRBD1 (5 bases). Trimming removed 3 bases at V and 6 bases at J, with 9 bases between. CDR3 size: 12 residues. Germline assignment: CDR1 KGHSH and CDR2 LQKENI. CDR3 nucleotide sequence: TGTGCCAGCTCACCGAGGCAGGGCGAGCAGTACTTC. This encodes CASSPRQGEQYF.

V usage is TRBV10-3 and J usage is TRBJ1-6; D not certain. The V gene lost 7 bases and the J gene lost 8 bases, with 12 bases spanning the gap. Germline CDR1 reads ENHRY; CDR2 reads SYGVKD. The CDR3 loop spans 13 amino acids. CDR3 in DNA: TGTGCCATCACCCCAGGTGGCGATTCACCCCTCCACTTT. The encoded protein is CAITPGGDSPLHF.

This CDR3 reads CASSPGRTTNEKLFF. The CDR3 DNA is TGTGCCAGCAGCCCAGGCAGAACAACTAATGAAAAACTGTTTTTT. The chain joins TRBV7-3 to TRBJ1-4; D call uncertain. The length of the CDR3 is 15 residues. CDR1 and CDR2 (germline): SGHTA, FQGTGA. Trimming pared 5 bases from V and 0 bases from J, leaving 10 bases between.

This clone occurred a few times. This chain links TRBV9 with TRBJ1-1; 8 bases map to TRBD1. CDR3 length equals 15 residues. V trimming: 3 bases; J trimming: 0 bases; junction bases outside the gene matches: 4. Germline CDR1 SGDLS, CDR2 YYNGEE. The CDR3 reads CASSARTGMNTEAFF. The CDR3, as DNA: TGTGCCAGCAGCGCGCGGACAGGGATGAACACTGAAGCTTTCTTT.

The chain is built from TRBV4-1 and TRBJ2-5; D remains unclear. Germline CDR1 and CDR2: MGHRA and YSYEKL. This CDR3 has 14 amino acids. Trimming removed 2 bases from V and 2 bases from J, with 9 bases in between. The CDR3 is CASSQRTPQETQYF. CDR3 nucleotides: TGCGCCAGCAGCCAAAGGACGCCTCAAGAGACCCAGTACTTC.